Described below is a single TCR beta chain sequence and its context. Using immunoSEQ multiplex PCR, the repertoire was profiled, and TCRdb retains in-frame clones only, with some absent. The data hold 9,500 to 13,000 clones, with approximately 89% observed a single time. This record belongs to a study of blood T cell dynamics during melanoma immunotherapy. Time point indicated: pre-treatment baseline. The germline V and J ends were trimmed by 5 bases and 4 bases, with 9 bases remaining between them. CDR1 and CDR2 (germline): SGHRS, YFSETQ. CDR3 length: 12 residues. The chain has TRBV5-1 and TRBJ2-5; D gene unclear. The source of this sequence is a human donor with melanoma. The input for sequencing was blood, taken from a patient treated with checkpoint blockade. The CDR3 region has the DNA TGCGCCAGCAGTAAACGCGGAGAGACCCAGTACTTC. Protein sequence: CASSKRGETQYF.